The entry that follows covers one T cell receptor (beta chain) sequence. What it binds is unknown. One to two pinch biopsies were taken from the rectum during colonoscopy. Method: immunoSEQ multiplex PCR; TCRdb's copy keeps in-frame clones and lacks some. The sample yields around 40,000 clones, roughly 70% seen once. This entry comes from a study of pediatric ulcerative colitis. CDR3 size: 15 residues. Germline CDR1 reads SNHLY; CDR2 reads FYNNEI. The V and J ends lost 9 bases and 0 bases respectively, with 12 bases between them. Study-level points and caveats: Ulcerative colitis patients shared more blood-rectal clones than controls. Rectal repertoires separated controls, mild-moderate and acute severe colitis.

The J gene is TRBJ2-6, the V gene TRBV2, with D unclear. Material: gut tissue. The receptor was isolated from a boy between 10 and 17 years old with severe ulcerative colitis. CDR3 bases: TGTGCCAGTTCCTACTTCTACTCTGGGGCCAACGTCCTGACTTTC. This codes for CASSYFYSGANVLTF.